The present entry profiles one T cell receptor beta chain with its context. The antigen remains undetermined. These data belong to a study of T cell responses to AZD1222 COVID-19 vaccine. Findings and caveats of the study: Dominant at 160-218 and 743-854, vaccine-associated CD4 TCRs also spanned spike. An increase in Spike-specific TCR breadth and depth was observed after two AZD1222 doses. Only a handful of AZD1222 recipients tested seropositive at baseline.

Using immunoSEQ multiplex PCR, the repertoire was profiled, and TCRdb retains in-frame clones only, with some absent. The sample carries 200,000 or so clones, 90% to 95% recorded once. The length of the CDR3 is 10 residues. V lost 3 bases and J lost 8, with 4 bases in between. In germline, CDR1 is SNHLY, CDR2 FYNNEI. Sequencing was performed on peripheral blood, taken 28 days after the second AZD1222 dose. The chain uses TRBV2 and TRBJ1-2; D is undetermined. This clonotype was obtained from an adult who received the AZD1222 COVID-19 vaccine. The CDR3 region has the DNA TGTGCCAGCAGTGATTGGGGCTACACCTTC. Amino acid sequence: CASSDWGYTF.